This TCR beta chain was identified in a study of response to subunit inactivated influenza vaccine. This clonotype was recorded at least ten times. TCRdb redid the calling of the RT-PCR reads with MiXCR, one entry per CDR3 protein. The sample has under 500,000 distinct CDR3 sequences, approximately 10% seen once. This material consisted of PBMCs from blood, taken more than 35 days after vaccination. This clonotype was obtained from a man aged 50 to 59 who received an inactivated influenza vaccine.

The CDR3 loop reads CASSPAGGPWNEQFF. The CDR3 DNA reads TGTGCCAGCAGCCCAGCGGGAGGGCCATGGAATGAGCAGTTCTTC. The gene calls are TRBV7-9 and TRBJ2-1; TRBD2 aligns across 10 bases. Germline V gene lookup returns CDR1 SEHNR and CDR2 FQNEAQ (reference sequence). With 5 bases clipped from V and 7 bases from J, the junction kept 8 bases outside the gene matches. The CDR3 is made up of 15 amino acids.